This is a list of T cell receptor beta chains from one sample in a study of blood T cell repertoires in COVID-19. Here immunoSEQ multiplex PCR was the method, and the copy in TCRdb shows in-frame clones only, minus some. This table has roughly 400,000 clones, about 89% appearing once. The material sequenced was PBMCs or T cells enriched from blood (not recorded which). Source of these receptors: a woman aged 40 to 49 who had been exposed to COVID-19. Each CDR3 is given with its conserved first and last residue. D genes are given only for firm matches. Clone size is not always given. Where it is, it says once, few, many or a class for expanded clones.

TRBJ1-1,TRBV19,NA,NA,CASSWNTNRNTEAFF,TGTGCCAGTAGCTGGAATACGAACAGAAACACTGAAGCTTTCTTT
TRBJ2-7,TRBV6-2/TRBV6-3,many,NA,CASSYLEDSYEQYF,TGTGCCAGCAGTTACTTAGAAGATTCGTACGAGCAGTACTTC
TRBJ2-7,TRBV2,NA,NA,CASSEARWATYEQYF,TGTGCCAGCAGTGAAGCAAGGTGGGCTACCTACGAGCAGTACTTC
TRBJ2-3,TRBV7-3,NA,NA,CASSRVFTDTQYF,TGTGCCAGCAGCCGAGTTTTCACAGATACGCAGTATTTT
TRBJ1-2,TRBV3-1/TRBV3-2,NA,NA,CASTDRPGYGYTF,TGTGCCAGCACCGACAGGCCTGGCTATGGCTACACCTTC
TRBJ2-7,TRBV7-8,NA,NA,CASSLSRYEQYF,TGTGCCAGCAGCTTATCGCGATACGAGCAGTACTTC
TRBJ2-7,TRBV11-2,NA,NA,CASSFRQVTYEQYF,TGTGCCAGCAGCTTCAGACAGGTGACCTACGAGCAGTACTTC
TRBJ2-3,TRBV4-3,NA,NA,CASSREEADTQYF,TGCGCCAGCAGCCGCGAAGAGGCAGATACGCAGTATTTT
TRBJ2-5,TRBV2,NA,TRBD2,CASSDEKTSLRETQYF,TGTGCCAGCAGTGATGAGAAGACTAGCCTACGAGAGACCCAGTACTTC
TRBJ1-2,TRBV7-9,NA,NA,CASSTVYGYTF,TGTGCCAGCAGCACGGTCTATGGCTACACCTTC
TRBJ2-2,TRBV2,NA,NA,CASKDYINTGELFF,TGTGCCAGCAAGGACTATATCAACACCGGGGAGCTGTTTTTT
TRBJ1-6,TRBV19,NA,NA,CATGRGQSLSYNSPLHF,TGTGCCACAGGGCGAGGCCAGTCTTTATCCTATAATTCACCCCTCCACTTT
TRBJ2-2,TRBV7-6,many,TRBD1,CASSHRGTGPGRRTGELFF,TGTGCCAGCAGCCACCGGGGGACAGGGCCAGGGAGGCGAACCGGGGAGCTGTTTTTT
TRBJ1-5,TRBV12-3/TRBV12-4,NA,NA,CASRGEENQPQHF,TGTGCCAGTCGAGGGGAGGAGAATCAGCCCCAGCATTTT
TRBJ2-7,TRBV7-8,NA,TRBD2,CASSLLLAGLYEQYF,TGTGCCAGCAGCTTACTACTAGCGGGTCTCTACGAGCAGTACTTC
TRBJ1-1,TRBV18,NA,TRBD1,CASSPPGTGRTEAFF,TGTGCCAGCTCACCCCCCGGGACAGGGAGGACTGAAGCTTTCTTT
TRBJ2-7,TRBV19,NA,NA,CASSTGLTYEQYF,TGTGCCAGTAGTACAGGGCTAACCTACGAGCAGTACTTC
TRBJ2-7,TRBV5-4,few,TRBD2,CASSVSGNSYEQYF,TGTGCCAGCAGCGTTAGCGGGAACTCCTACGAGCAGTACTTC
TRBJ2-2,TRBV5-5,NA,TRBD2,CASSHTIQGGVTGELFF,TGTGCCAGCAGCCACACAATTCAGGGAGGGGTCACCGGGGAGCTGTTTTTT
TRBJ1-6,TRBV7-9,NA,NA,CASSLAHELDSPLHF,TGTGCCAGCAGCTTAGCGCACGAATTAGATTCACCCCTCCACTTT
TRBJ2-7,TRBV7-9,NA,TRBD1,CASSPWTGSSYEQYF,TGTGCCAGCAGCCCCTGGACAGGGAGCTCCTACGAGCAGTACTTC
TRBJ1-2,TRBV30,NA,NA,CAWGEGHRNGYTF,TGTGCCTGGGGTGAGGGACACCGGAATGGCTACACCTTC
TRBJ1-2,TRBV7-2,once,NA,CASSSTQTGGYTF,TGTGCCAGCAGCTCGACACAGACCGGTGGCTACACCTTC